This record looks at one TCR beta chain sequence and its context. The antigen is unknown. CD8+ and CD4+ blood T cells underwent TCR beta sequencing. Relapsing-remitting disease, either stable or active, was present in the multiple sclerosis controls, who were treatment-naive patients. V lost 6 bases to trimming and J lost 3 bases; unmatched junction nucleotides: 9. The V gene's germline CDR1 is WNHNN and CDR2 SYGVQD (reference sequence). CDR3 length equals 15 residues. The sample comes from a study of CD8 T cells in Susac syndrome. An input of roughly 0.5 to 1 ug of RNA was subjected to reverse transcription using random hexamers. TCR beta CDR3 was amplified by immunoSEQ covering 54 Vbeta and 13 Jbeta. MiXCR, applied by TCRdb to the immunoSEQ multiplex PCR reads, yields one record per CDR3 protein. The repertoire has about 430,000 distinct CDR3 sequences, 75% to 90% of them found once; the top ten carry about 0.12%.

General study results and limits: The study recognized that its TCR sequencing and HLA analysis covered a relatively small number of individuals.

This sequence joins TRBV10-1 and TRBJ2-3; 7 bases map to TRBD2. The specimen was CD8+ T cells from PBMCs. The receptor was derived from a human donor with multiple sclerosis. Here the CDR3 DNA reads TGCGCCAGCAGCAAAACTCGGGAGGATACAGATACGCAGTATTTT. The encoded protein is CASSKTREDTDTQYF.